This T cell receptor beta chain was found in a study of PD-1 blockade in classical Hodgkin lymphoma (dated by TCRdb to the early 2020s). Study-wide context: Nivolumab dosing was 3 mg/kg intravenously every 2 weeks, continuing until either disease progression or unacceptable toxicity. A peripheral blood immune signature of response to PD-1 blockade in classical Hodgkin lymphoma was defined using TCR beta sequencing and CyTOF. Study-level results and caveats: Among trial patients, those achieving complete response had baseline diversity similar to that of newly diagnosed patients, while diversity was significantly lower in partial responders and progressors. The study covered only a single clinical trial cohort, and the causes of the repertoire differences, possibly disease activity or prior therapy, were still not defined. Lower diversity was observed in patients in whom nivolumab was started less than 1 year after ASCT, and these patients were excluded from later analyses so that confounding by immune reconstitution would be avoided. Baseline TCR diversity was reported to be lower in newly diagnosed patients than in healthy donors, and even lower in relapsed/refractory patients. A significant rise by C4D1 was seen in CD4+ but not CD8+ TCR diversity (p=0.0027 vs p=0.16), with the rise being most apparent in complete responders (p=0.02).

This specimen's time point label, interpreted: cycle 2 day 1 (C2D1) of nivolumab. Every trial patient had relapsed following autologous stem cell transplantation, and prior brentuximab vedotin exposure was what differed among cohorts A, B and C. The trial cohort included 50 to 60 patients with relapsed/refractory classical Hodgkin lymphoma, and each patient had a best overall response of complete response, partial response or progressive disease. In the multi-cohort phase II CheckMate 205 trial, trial patients received single-agent nivolumab. An independent review committee assessed best overall response by applying the 2007 International Working Group response criteria. Trial PBMCs were obtained immediately prior to nivolumab initiation (C1D1) and on therapy at cycle 2 day 1 and cycle 4 day 1. Peripheral blood was collected in 8 mL Vacutainer Cell Preparation Tubes, from which PBMCs were isolated by centrifugation and then cryopreserved.

Genomic DNA was extracted with the Qiagen DNeasy kit from unsorted PBMCs and from negatively selected CD4+ and CD8+ fractions. TCR beta CDR3 regions were amplified by immunoSEQ multiplex PCR using primers annealing to V and J segments. A synthetic immune receptor repertoire was used to minimize amplification bias, and remaining bias was computationally removed after sequencing. From the authors' description of their analysis: Repertoire diversity was quantified as the Shannon entropy index using custom Python scripts. Unsorted, CD4+ and CD8+ repertoires were examined separately, except in combined analyses, for which CD4+ and CD8+ sequences were merged in silico. Clonal expansion was defined as at least a 2-fold frequency increase after treatment relative to C1D1, with a pseudocount of 0.5 for undetected baseline clones. Clones with 0 or 1 copy at C1D1 were classified as singleton clones, and clones with 2 or more copies were classified as non-singleton clones. Clones expanded in unsorted samples were labelled as CD4+, CD8+ or unknown by matching protein sequences in sorted samples from the same patient. Wilcoxon tests on paired samples were used to test changes in diversity from C1D1 to C4D1. TCRdb stores this immuneACCESS table with in-frame sequences only. Part of the clones is absent; in the studies checked, under half of the shortfall reflects unresolved V genes, and no reason is known for the rest. V and J calls and clone size are those listed in that table; D and trimming were worked out from the DNA. This sample is represented by 50,000 to 75,000 clones; more than 70% of them were singletons. Together, the top ten hold around 5.4% of the sample.

Comment on this clone: It has no known antigen specificity. No much larger clonotype is one base removed from it; base qualities were not supplied.

Via the germline V gene, CDR1 is LGHNA and CDR2 YNFKEQ. V gives up 0 bases and J gives up 5 bases, and the segment between their germline ends measures 20 bases. The CDR3 starts with the cysteine, ends with the phenylalanine, and has 18 residues. The entry retains the CDR3 DNA only, 54 bases that are in frame from base 1. The sequenced sample was peripheral blood mononuclear cells (PBMCs), obtained before the second cycle of nivolumab. The V and J segments used are TRBV4-2 and TRBJ2-1, and TRBD2 may be the D gene, going by 6 matching bases. The sequence came from a human donor with classical Hodgkin lymphoma. CDR3 sequence: CASSQDRVDYKGDNEQFF. The base sequence is TGTGCCAGCAGCCAAGATCGGGTGGACTACAAGGGTGACAATGAGCAGTTCTTC.